A single sample is the source of the 7 T cell receptor beta chains below, sequenced in a study of cytomegalovirus exposure and HLA in healthy donors. In the PCR, 60 Vbeta and 13 Jbeta primers were used. Sequenced by immunoSEQ multiplex PCR; TCRdb stores in-frame clones only, minus some. This specimen shows just over 150,000 clones; the ten leading clones hold 1% to 1.5%. Sequencing was carried out using PBMCs. These receptors were obtained from a woman aged 55-69 years in good health and CMV-seronegative.

This chain connects TRBV5-5 to TRBJ2-5, with D possibly TRBD1 on 6 matching bases. Deletions cut 1 base from V and 3 bases from J, with 7 bases between. The germline V gene encodes CDR1 SGHKS and CDR2 YYEKEE (reference sequence). The CDR3 spans 13 residues. The chain's CDR3 is CASSLWTEETQYF. The CDR3, as DNA: TGTGCCAGCAGCTTGTGGACAGAAGAGACCCAGTACTTC.

The V and J genes are TRBV4-1 and TRBJ1-5, with 8 bases matching TRBD1. V lost 5 bases and J lost 4; bases outside the gene matches: 10. This CDR3 is built from 16 residues. Germline V gives CDR1 MGHRA, CDR2 YSYEKL. CDR3 nucleotide sequence: TGCGCCAGCAGCTCCCGGACAGGGCGAGGGAATCAGCCCCAGCATTTT. As protein: CASSSRTGRGNQPQHF.

The chain joins TRBV6-1 to TRBJ2-5; 7 bases match TRBD2. With 4 bases clipped from V and 1 base from J, the junction kept 3 bases outside the gene matches. The germline gives CDR1 MNHNS, CDR2 SASEGT. The CDR3 length is 14 residues. The DNA for the CDR3 is TGTGCCAGCAGTGCGGGACTAACCCAAGAGACCCAGTACTTC. It yields the protein CASSAGLTQETQYF.

The chain employs TRBV28 and TRBJ1-1; D may be TRBD1 (6 bases). The CDR3 consists of 15 residues. V was pared by 3 bases and J by 0 bases, with 11 bases between. Germline-derived CDR1 and CDR2 are MDHEN and SYDVKM. The CDR3 here is CASSLADSLNTEAFF. Here the CDR3 DNA reads TGTGCCAGCAGTTTGGCGGACAGTTTGAACACTGAAGCTTTCTTT.

The rearrangement links TRBV7-3 to TRBJ2-3; 7 nucleotides agree with TRBD1. Germline V gene data show CDR1 as SGHTA and CDR2 as FQGTGA. There are 14 residues in the CDR3. V dropped 3 bases and J dropped 3; count of bases not matched to a gene: 3. The CDR3 protein is CASSFRGRTDTQYF. Written as DNA, the CDR3 is TGTGCCAGCAGCTTCAGGGGGAGAACAGATACGCAGTATTTT.

The chain employs TRBV7-9 and TRBJ2-7; D gene uncertain. Per the germline V gene, CDR1 is SEHNR and CDR2 is FQNEAQ (reference sequence). There are 14 residues in the CDR3. V lost 0 bases to trimming and J lost 2 bases, with 8 bases between them. CDR3 sequence reads: CASSLARVAYEQYF. In DNA, the CDR3 is TGTGCCAGCAGCTTAGCGCGCGTAGCCTACGAGCAGTACTTC.

The chain joins TRBV7-2 to TRBJ2-7; D gene ambiguous. V lost 5 bases to trimming and J lost 1 base, with 9 bases between them. CDR3 size: 13 residues. Germline CDR1 SGHTA, CDR2 FQGNSA. The CDR3 region has the DNA TGTGCCAGCAGCCTAGTTATTTCCTACGAGCAGTACTTC. Residues: CASSLVISYEQYF.